A selection of T cell receptor beta chains follows, all from one sample in a study of vaccination and CD4 T cells after COVID-19. The antigens these receptors bind are not known. TCRdb re-derived calls from the PCR reads in MiXCR, one entry per CDR3 protein. Seen here are roughly 4,200 distinct CDR3 sequences, about a fifth observed once, and the top ten hold roughly 17%. Sample: CD4+ T cells from blood, cultured in vitro. The origin of the receptors is a human donor who had recovered from COVID-19. The CDR3 runs from the conserved cysteine through the conserved F or W. D genes are given only for firm matches. Size tells how often a clone was seen (once, few, many) or the class of an expanded clone, and some rows leave it out.

. TRBJ1-2 TRBV29-1 . TGCAGCGTGGACTCAACCTCGGGCTACACCTTC CSVDSTSGYTF
TRBD1 TRBJ2-7 TRBV30 . TGTGCCTGGAGTGTAGGGCAGGGGGCGGGCGAGCAGTACTTC CAWSVGQGAGEQYF
TRBD1 TRBJ1-1 TRBV12-3/TRBV12-4 medium-sized TGTGCCAGCAGTCACCTTCTACAGGGGCTAAAAGCTTTCTTT CASSHLLQGLKAFF
TRBD1 TRBJ1-3 TRBV5-6 . TGTGCCAGCAGCTGGAGCCGACAGGGATTACGTGGAAACACCATATATTTT CASSWSRQGLRGNTIYF
. TRBJ1-6 TRBV6-1 few TGTGCCAGCGGCCGGGACGGAAATAATTCACCCCTCCACTTT CASGRDGNNSPLHF
. TRBJ1-1 TRBV30 . TGTGCCTGGAGGTCCGGGCCTTTCGAGGGGGCTTTCTTT CAWRSGPFEGAFF
. TRBJ2-7 TRBV7-9 . TGTGCCAGCAGCCTCCAGGGAAAGAAATCCTACGAGCAGTACTTC CASSLQGKKSYEQYF
. TRBJ2-3 TRBV5-1 . TGCGCCAGCAGCCCCGCGGTAAACAGGGCTGTGGATACGCAGTATTTT CASSPAVNRAVDTQYF
TRBD1 TRBJ1-2 TRBV18 . TGTGCCAGCTCACCGACAGGGGGCGGCTATGGCTACACCTTC CASSPTGGGYGYTF
TRBD1 TRBJ1-4 TRBV19 . TGTGCCAGTAGCCCTCAGACAGGGGGCCTCATCGAAAAACTGTTTTTT CASSPQTGGLIEKLFF